A selection of T cell receptor beta chains follows, all from one sample in a study of identical twins. TCRdb reanalysed the 5' RACE reads using MiXCR and keeps one entry per CDR3 protein. This sample carries about 520,000 distinct CDR3 sequences, around 20% of them seen once, and the ten largest clones take 0.75% to 0.95%. This same sample was also part of a study on T cells expressing NK-cell markers.

Sequences were obtained from CD4+ T cells sorted from blood. Receptors originate from a woman aged 18-29 years in good health. The CDR3 runs from the conserved cysteine through the conserved F or W. Each record gives: J gene, V gene, clone size, D gene, CDR3 DNA, CDR3 protein. The D gene is left open where the match is weak. Clone sizes are given selectively: once, few, many, or a class where the clone is expanded.

>TRBJ2-7|TRBV7-9|NA|NA
TGTGCCAGCAGCAACGGTTACAAGCAGTACTTC
CASSNGYKQYF
>TRBJ2-7|TRBV5-1|many|NA
TGCGCCAGCAGCTCCACCACCTCCTACGAGCAGTACTTC
CASSSTTSYEQYF
>TRBJ2-3|TRBV12-3/TRBV12-4|NA|TRBD2
TGTGCCAGCAGTTTTTCAACTAGCGGGGGAGATACGCAGTATTTT
CASSFSTSGGDTQYF
>TRBJ2-3|TRBV6-1|NA|NA
TGTGCCAGCAGTGAAGCGCGGAGGTCCACAGATACGCAGTATTTT
CASSEARRSTDTQYF
>TRBJ2-7|TRBV9|NA|NA
TGTGCCAGCAGCGTAGGAGTAGGGGAGGAATACGAGCAGTACTTC
CASSVGVGEEYEQYF
>TRBJ2-7|TRBV15|NA|NA
TGTGCCACCAGCAGAGATCCGGTGGGGGGAGGTCACGAGCAGTACTTC
CATSRDPVGGGHEQYF
>TRBJ2-3|TRBV18|NA|TRBD2
TGTGCCAGCTCACCACAGGCGGGGGTGGCAGATACGCAGTATTTT
CASSPQAGVADTQYF
>TRBJ2-1|TRBV29-1|few|NA
TGCAGCGTTGATAGGGCGAATGAGCAGTTCTTC
CSVDRANEQFF
>TRBJ2-1|TRBV12-3/TRBV12-4|few|NA
TGTGCCAGCAGTAAAGGGGGGGGCGGCGCCTACAATGAGCAGTTCTTC
CASSKGGGGAYNEQFF
>TRBJ2-2|TRBV5-1|few|NA
TGCGCCAGCAGCTTGGAGTCGAACACCGGGGAGCTGTTTTTT
CASSLESNTGELFF
>TRBJ2-1|TRBV10-3|many|NA
TGTGCCATCACGCGGGTCCCTGGCTCCTACAATGAGCAGTTCTTC
CAITRVPGSYNEQFF
>TRBJ2-1|TRBV20-1|NA|TRBD2
TGCAGTGCCGCCTCTAGCGGATACGACAATGAGCAGTTCTTC
CSAASSGYDNEQFF
>TRBJ2-1|TRBV6-2/TRBV6-3|NA|TRBD2
TGTGCCAGCAGTTACAGGGGCGGGGGATCGAATGAGCAGTTCTTC
CASSYRGGGSNEQFF
>TRBJ2-2|TRBV6-1|NA|NA
TGTGCCAGCAGTCCCCGGGGCGGGGTGGCCGGGGAGCTGTTTTTT
CASSPRGGVAGELFF
>TRBJ2-7|TRBV7-2|few|NA
TGTGCCAGCAGCTTTGGCTACGGGGTTTCCTACGAGCAGTACTTC
CASSFGYGVSYEQYF
>TRBJ1-1|TRBV12-3/TRBV12-4|NA|NA
TGTGCCAGCAGTTTAGTAGGCAGGTCGGTGAACACTGAAGCTTTCTTT
CASSLVGRSVNTEAFF
>TRBJ1-5|TRBV12-3/TRBV12-4|NA|NA
TGTGCCAGCAGTTTAATACCTAGCAATCAGCCCCAGCATTTT
CASSLIPSNQPQHF
>TRBJ2-3|TRBV12-3/TRBV12-4|NA|NA
TGTGCCAGCAGTCTCTGGACGGCGACAGATACGCAGTATTTT
CASSLWTATDTQYF
>TRBJ2-7|TRBV7-8|NA|TRBD1
TGTGCCAGCAGCTTGAGATTAGGACAGGACGAGCAGTACTTC
CASSLRLGQDEQYF
>TRBJ1-5|TRBV6-1|NA|NA
TGTGCCAGCAAGATCAACGGGGATCAGCCCCAGCATTTT
CASKINGDQPQHF
>TRBJ2-1|TRBV28|few|NA
TGTGCCAGCAGACCCGCCGGCAGGGCCTTCGGAAATGAGCAGTTCTTC
CASRPAGRAFGNEQFF
>TRBJ2-5|TRBV4-3|many|NA
TGCGCCAGCAGCAGATGGGGGGAGACCCAGTACTTC
CASSRWGETQYF
>TRBJ1-2|TRBV6-1|many|NA
TGTGCCAGCACCCAAAGGGGGTGGGCCTATGGCTACACCTTC
CASTQRGWAYGYTF
>TRBJ2-1|TRBV20-1|few|TRBD1
TGCAGTGCTAGTCTCGCGGGACAGGGGGAGTGCTTC
CSASLAGQGECF
>TRBJ2-7|TRBV30|NA|TRBD2
TGTGCCTGGAGTGCTAGCGGTTATTACGAGCAGTACTTC
CAWSASGYYEQYF
>TRBJ2-1|TRBV2|few|TRBD2
TGTGCCAGCAGTGAAGCCGGACTAGCGGGGAACAATGAGCAGTTCTTC
CASSEAGLAGNNEQFF
>TRBJ2-7|TRBV30|once|TRBD2
TGTGCCTGGAGTATCGGACTAGTGATCTTCGGGCAGTACTTC
CAWSIGLVIFGQYF
>TRBJ2-1|TRBV24-1|NA|NA
TGTGCCACCAGTGATTCAGGATCCAGCTCCTACAATGAGCAGTTCTTC
CATSDSGSSSYNEQFF
>TRBJ2-1|TRBV6-2/TRBV6-3|NA|TRBD2
TGTGCCAGCAGTTACATAGCGGGAGAACTAGGTGAGCAGTTCTTC
CASSYIAGELGEQFF
>TRBJ1-6|TRBV5-4|NA|NA
TGTGCCAGCAGACCCCAGGTGTCTGATTCACCCCTCCACTTT
CASRPQVSDSPLHF
>TRBJ2-1|TRBV4-3|NA|NA
TGCGCCAGCAGCCAAGGAGGTAGGCCCTACAATGAGCAGTTCTTC
CASSQGGRPYNEQFF
>TRBJ1-1|TRBV18|few|NA
TGTGCCAGCTCACCAATAGGTGCGGAGGAAGCTTTCTTT
CASSPIGAEEAFF